Listed below are T cell receptor beta chains from one sample, sequenced in a study of cytomegalovirus exposure and HLA in healthy donors. Libraries were prepared by immunoSEQ multiplex PCR; TCRdb keeps only in-frame clonotypes and omits some of them. The sample contains 250,000 to 350,000 clones, roughly 88% of which appear only once. The sequencing sample was made of PBMCs. The receptors shown here come from a woman under 30 in good health and CMV-seronegative. CDR3s include the opening cysteine and the closing phenylalanine or tryptophan. The D gene is left open where the match is weak. Size values are once, few and many counts, or a class for expanded clones, and some rows have none.

V	length	size	J	D	CDR3	DNA
TRBV7-9	17	-	TRBJ1-5	TRBD1	CASSLEVGTVSNQPQHF	TGTGCCAGCAGCCTAGAGGTGGGGACAGTTAGCAATCAGCCCCAGCATTTT
TRBV2	20	-	TRBJ2-6	-	CASNRMWNAGLTSGANVLTF	TGTGCCAGCAACCGGATGTGGAATGCAGGCCTCACCTCTGGGGCCAACGTCCTGACTTTC
TRBV27	14	-	TRBJ1-1	-	CASSRGWGNTEAFF	TGTGCCAGCAGTAGAGGGTGGGGGAACACTGAAGCTTTCTTT
TRBV18	12	-	TRBJ2-1	-	CASSPELSKQFF	TGTGCCAGCTCACCAGAGCTCTCTAAGCAGTTCTTC
TRBV7-2	14	-	TRBJ2-3	-	CASSWGTGVGTQYF	TGTGCCAGCAGCTGGGGGACGGGGGTAGGCACGCAGTATTTT
TRBV4-2	15	once	TRBJ1-5	-	CASSQESRSSQPQHF	TGTGCCAGCAGCCAAGAGAGCAGGTCGTCTCAGCCCCAGCATTTT
TRBV28	14	-	TRBJ1-2	-	CASSLGSGREGYTF	TGTGCCAGCAGTTTAGGATCGGGCAGGGAAGGCTACACCTTC
TRBV4-3	17	-	TRBJ2-6	-	CASSQFYSNSGANVLTF	TGCGCCAGCAGCCAGTTCTATAGCAACTCTGGGGCCAACGTCCTGACTTTC
TRBV18	15	once	TRBJ2-3	-	CASSPRLERTDTQYF	TGTGCCAGCTCACCACGACTAGAACGCACAGATACGCAGTATTTT
TRBV27	15	-	TRBJ2-7	-	CASSGSDRPRGEQYF	TGTGCCAGCAGTGGATCGGACCGCCCACGAGGGGAGCAGTACTTC
TRBV5-1	13	-	TRBJ2-7	TRBD1	CASSSTTGVEQYF	TGCGCCAGCAGCTCAACGACAGGGGTGGAGCAGTACTTC
TRBV9	14	-	TRBJ2-1	TRBD2	CASSVEASGNEQFF	TGTGCCAGCAGCGTAGAGGCTAGCGGCAATGAGCAGTTCTTC
TRBV7-8	15	-	TRBJ1-1	TRBD1	CASSLAGQGNTEAFF	TGTGCCAGCAGCTTAGCAGGACAGGGGAACACTGAAGCTTTCTTT
TRBV19	16	once	TRBJ2-1	TRBD2	CASRGRLAGGDNEQFF	TGTGCCAGTAGAGGTCGACTAGCGGGAGGAGACAATGAGCAGTTCTTC
TRBV27	15	-	TRBJ2-7	TRBD1	CASRRTGTASYEQYF	TGTGCCAGCAGACGAACCGGGACAGCTTCCTACGAGCAGTACTTC
TRBV7-9	14	-	TRBJ2-3	-	CASSPTAEGDTQYF	TGTGCCAGCAGCCCCACGGCGGAGGGGGATACGCAGTATTTT
TRBV9	16	few	TRBJ2-2	-	CASKGGRTGNTGELFF	TGTGCCAGCAAGGGGGGAAGGACAGGGAACACCGGGGAGCTGTTTTTT
TRBV4-3	17	-	TRBJ2-1	TRBD2	CASSQEMTAGGWYEQFF	TGCGCCAGCAGCCAAGAAATGACGGCGGGAGGGTGGTATGAGCAGTTCTTC
TRBV28	14	-	TRBJ1-2	-	CASASFRDTYGYTF	TGTGCCAGCGCCTCATTCCGGGACACCTATGGCTACACCTTC
TRBV29-1	16	once	TRBJ1-2	-	CSVEDLGPGPNYGYTF	TGCAGCGTTGAAGATCTTGGGCCAGGGCCCAACTATGGCTACACCTTC
TRBV11-3	15	-	TRBJ2-7	TRBD1	CASSKAGQGLYEQYF	TGTGCCAGCAGCAAAGCGGGACAGGGTCTCTACGAGCAGTACTTC
TRBV4-1	17	-	TRBJ2-7	-	CASSHPSTGPPLYEQYF	TGCGCCAGCAGCCACCCATCGACGGGTCCCCCCCTGTACGAGCAGTACTTC
TRBV6-5	14	-	TRBJ1-4	-	CASSTRQVNEKLFF	TGTGCCAGCAGCACCCGACAGGTGAATGAAAAACTGTTTTTT
TRBV27	15	-	TRBJ2-7	TRBD1	CASSLYQGATYEQYF	TGTGCCAGCAGTTTGTATCAGGGGGCTACCTACGAGCAGTACTTC
TRBV5-6	14	-	TRBJ2-7	TRBD1	CASSFVDRANEQYF	TGTGCCAGCAGCTTTGTTGACAGGGCCAACGAGCAGTACTTC
TRBV5-1	14	-	TRBJ2-3	TRBD1	CASSNMQGQATQYF	TGCGCCAGCAGCAATATGCAAGGACAGGCGACGCAGTATTTT
TRBV11-1	12	-	TRBJ1-1	-	CASSFMNTEAFF	TGTGCCAGCTCTTTTATGAACACTGAAGCTTTCTTT
TRBV19	15	-	TRBJ2-3	TRBD2	CASSLGRESTDTQYF	TGTGCCAGTAGTTTGGGGCGGGAGAGCACAGATACGCAGTATTTT
TRBV6-6	16	-	TRBJ2-7	TRBD2	CASSYLLGEGLHEQYF	TGTGCCAGCAGTTACTTGCTGGGGGAGGGCCTCCACGAGCAGTACTTC
TRBV11-3	18	-	TRBJ1-5	-	CASSRSYRAGYSNQPQHF	TGTGCCAGCAGCCGCAGTTACCGGGCGGGATATAGCAATCAGCCCCAGCATTTT
TRBV6-5	13	-	TRBJ1-1	-	CASRNRAAAEAFF	TGTGCCAGCAGGAACAGGGCCGCGGCTGAAGCTTTCTTT
TRBV5-6	19	once	TRBJ2-3	TRBD2	CASSLPTTSGRRGTDTQYF	TGTGCCAGCAGCTTGCCCACGACTAGCGGGAGGAGGGGGACAGATACGCAGTATTTT
TRBV2	15	-	TRBJ1-4	TRBD1	CASSRTGESNEKLFF	TGTGCCAGCAGCCGAACAGGGGAATCTAATGAAAAACTGTTTTTT
TRBV9	17	-	TRBJ2-3	TRBD2	CASSVGTSGRFVDTQYF	TGTGCCAGCAGCGTAGGGACTAGCGGGAGGTTTGTGGATACGCAGTATTTT
TRBV7-3	15	-	TRBJ2-3	-	CASSSLGSGTDTQYF	TGTGCCAGCAGCAGTCTAGGTAGCGGTACAGATACGCAGTATTTT
TRBV2	13	-	TRBJ2-1	-	CASKGDGYNEQFF	TGTGCCAGCAAGGGGGACGGATACAATGAGCAGTTCTTC